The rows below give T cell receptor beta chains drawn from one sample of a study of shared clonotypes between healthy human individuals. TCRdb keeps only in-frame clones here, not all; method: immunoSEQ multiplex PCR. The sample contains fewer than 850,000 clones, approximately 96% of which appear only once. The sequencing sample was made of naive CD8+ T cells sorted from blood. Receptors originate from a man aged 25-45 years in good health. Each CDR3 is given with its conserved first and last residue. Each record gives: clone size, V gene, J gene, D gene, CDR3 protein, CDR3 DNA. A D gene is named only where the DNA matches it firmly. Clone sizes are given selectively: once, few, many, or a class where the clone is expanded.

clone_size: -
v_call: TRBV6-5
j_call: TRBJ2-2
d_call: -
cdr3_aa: CASSSSDGYTGELFF
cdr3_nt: TGTGCCAGCAGTTCCTCGGACGGATACACCGGGGAGCTGTTTTTT

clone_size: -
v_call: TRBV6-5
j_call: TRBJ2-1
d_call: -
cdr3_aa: CASTKRPLGGNEQFF
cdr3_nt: TGTGCCAGCACTAAAAGACCCCTTGGGGGAAATGAGCAGTTCTTC

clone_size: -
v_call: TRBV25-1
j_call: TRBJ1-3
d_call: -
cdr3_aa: CASSDKGGTVSGNTIYF
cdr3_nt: TGTGCCAGCAGTGATAAAGGCGGTACGGTCTCTGGAAACACCATATATTTT

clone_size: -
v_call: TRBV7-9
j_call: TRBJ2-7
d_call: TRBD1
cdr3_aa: CASTHEGQPEQYF
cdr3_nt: TGTGCCAGCACCCATGAGGGACAGCCAGAGCAGTACTTC

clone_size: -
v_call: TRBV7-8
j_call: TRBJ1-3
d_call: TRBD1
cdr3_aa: CASSYGTAENTIYF
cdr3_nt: TGTGCCAGCAGTTACGGGACAGCAGAAAACACCATATATTTT

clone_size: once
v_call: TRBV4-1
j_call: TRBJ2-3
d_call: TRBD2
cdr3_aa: CASSHGTSGTDTQYF
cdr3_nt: TGCGCCAGCAGCCATGGGACTAGCGGCACAGATACGCAGTATTTT

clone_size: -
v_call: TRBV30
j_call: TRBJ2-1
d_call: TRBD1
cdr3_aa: CAWSASTGDNEQFF
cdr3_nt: TGTGCCTGGAGTGCTTCGACAGGGGACAATGAGCAGTTCTTC

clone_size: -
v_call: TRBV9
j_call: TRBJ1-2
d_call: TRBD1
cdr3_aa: CASSGPGQSF
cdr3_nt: TGTGCCAGCAGCGGCCCGGGACAGAGCTTC

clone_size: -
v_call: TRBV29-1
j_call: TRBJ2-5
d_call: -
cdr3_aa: CSVDRGSQETQYF
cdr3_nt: TGCAGCGTTGACAGGGGTAGTCAAGAGACCCAGTACTTC

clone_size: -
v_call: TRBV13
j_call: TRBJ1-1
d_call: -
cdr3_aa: CASSRPMNTEAFF
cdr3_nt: TGTGCCAGCAGCCGGCCTATGAACACTGAAGCTTTCTTT

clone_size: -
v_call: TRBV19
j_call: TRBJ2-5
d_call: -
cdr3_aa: CASSIGGVGEYQETQYF
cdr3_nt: TGTGCCAGTAGTATAGGGGGAGTTGGGGAGTACCAAGAGACCCAGTACTTC

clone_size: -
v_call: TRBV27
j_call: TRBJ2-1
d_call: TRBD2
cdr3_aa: CASNQGTRVYNEQFF
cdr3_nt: TGTGCCAGCAATCAAGGGACTAGAGTCTACAATGAGCAGTTCTTC

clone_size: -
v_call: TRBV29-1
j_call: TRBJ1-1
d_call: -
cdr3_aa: CSVRQREAFF
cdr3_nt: TGCAGCGTTCGGCAAAGGGAAGCTTTCTTT

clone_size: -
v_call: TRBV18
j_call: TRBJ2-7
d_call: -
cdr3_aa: CASSPPVYEQYF
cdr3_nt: TGTGCCAGCTCACCACCGGTCTACGAGCAGTACTTC